This T cell receptor (beta chain) appears in the sequencing data of a study of shared clonotypes between healthy human individuals. V shed 4 bases, J shed 8 bases, and the junction held 7 bases outside the gene matches. The CDR3 totals 14 residues. Germline V gene sequence: CDR1 SGHDN, CDR2 FVKESK. Overall study findings and caveats: What rarefaction showed was incomplete sorted-subset sequencing despite large depth.

Repertoires were generated with immunoSEQ multiplex PCR, while TCRdb's copy carries only in-frame clones and drops some. Here the sample spans 400,000 or so clones, approximately 96% being singletons. Comments on this clone: No antigen is known for it.

The TCR originated in a man aged 25 to 45 in good health. This chain links TRBV14 with TRBJ2-4; TRBD1 agrees at 8 bases. The sequenced material came from memory CD8+ T cells sorted from blood. Specified subset: CD45RO+ cells pooled with CCR7-negative TemRA cells. For the CDR3, the DNA is TGTGCCAGCAGCCCCCGCGACAGGGGTGACATTCAGTACTTC. This codes for CASSPRDRGDIQYF.